This T cell receptor (beta chain) stems from a study of early T cells in non-severe SARS-CoV-2 infection. At the level of the study: Chains were not paired, and sequencing was done on bulk RNA from unsorted whole blood.

CDR3 length equals 12 residues. The germline V gene has CDR1 SGHNT and CDR2 YYREEE (reference sequence). V lost 3 bases and J lost 8, with 9 bases in between. This clonotype was seen ten or more times. Its antigen is unknown. Attached unique molecular identifiers marked individual cDNA molecules. Each CDR3 protein gets one entry after TCRdb re-called the 5' RACE reads with MiXCR. Altogether around 94,000 distinct CDR3 sequences are present, around 14% being singletons, with the ten largest covering roughly 6.3%. The study, taken as a whole, reports: VDJdb matching favored anti-spike CD8 responses, missing private and CD4 specificities.

This receptor was identified in an adult who was a healthcare worker with PCR-confirmed SARS-CoV-2 infection or an uninfected control (not recorded which). Sequencing was done on a sample of whole blood. The rearrangement links TRBV5-4 to TRBJ2-1; D gene unclear. The CDR3 region has the DNA TGTGCCAGCAGCTCGATCCGGGATGAGCAGTTCTTC. Protein sequence: CASSSIRDEQFF.